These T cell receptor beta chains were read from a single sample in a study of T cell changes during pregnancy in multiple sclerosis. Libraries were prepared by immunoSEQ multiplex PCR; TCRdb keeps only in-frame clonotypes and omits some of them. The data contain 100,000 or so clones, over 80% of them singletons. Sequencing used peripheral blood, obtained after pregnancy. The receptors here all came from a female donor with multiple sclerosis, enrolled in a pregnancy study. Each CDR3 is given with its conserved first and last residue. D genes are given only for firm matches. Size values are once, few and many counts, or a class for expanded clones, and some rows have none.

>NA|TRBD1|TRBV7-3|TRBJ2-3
CASSLRPGQGTDTQYF
TGTGCCAGCAGCTTAAGGCCGGGACAGGGGACAGATACGCAGTATTTT
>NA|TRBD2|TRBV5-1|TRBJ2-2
CASSTGLVGSSTGELFF
TGCGCCAGCAGCACGGGACTAGTTGGGTCGTCCACCGGGGAGCTGTTTTTT
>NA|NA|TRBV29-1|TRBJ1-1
CSVAGVMNTEAFF
TGCAGCGTTGCGGGAGTCATGAACACTGAAGCTTTCTTT
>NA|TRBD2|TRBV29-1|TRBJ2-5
CSVDAGGPGETQYF
TGCAGCGTTGATGCGGGAGGGCCGGGTGAGACCCAGTACTTC
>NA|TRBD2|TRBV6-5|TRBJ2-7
CASSPLAGSYEQYF
TGTGCCAGCAGTCCACTAGCGGGCTCCTACGAGCAGTACTTC
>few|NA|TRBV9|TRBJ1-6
CASSVDGKNSPLHF
TGTGCCAGCAGCGTAGACGGGAAGAATTCACCCCTCCACTTT
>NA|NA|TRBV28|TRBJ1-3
CASTGVSSGNTIYF
TGTGCCAGCACAGGGGTTAGCTCTGGAAACACCATATATTTT
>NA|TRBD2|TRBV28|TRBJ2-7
CASSPSGLAGDEQYF
TGTGCCAGCAGCCCTTCGGGACTAGCGGGAGACGAGCAGTACTTC
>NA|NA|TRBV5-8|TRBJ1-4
CASSLEGSHTGNEKLFF
TGTGCCAGCAGCTTGGAAGGGAGTCACACAGGGAATGAAAAACTGTTTTTT
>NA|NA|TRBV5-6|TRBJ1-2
CASSLAGPGYTF
TGTGCCAGCAGCCTTGCGGGTCCTGGCTACACCTTC
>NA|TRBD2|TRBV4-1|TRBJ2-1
CASSHGTSGTGEQFF
TGCGCCAGCAGCCACGGGACTAGCGGGACGGGTGAGCAGTTCTTC
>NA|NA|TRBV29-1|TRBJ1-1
CSVEGQYTEAFF
TGCAGCGTTGAGGGGCAGTACACTGAAGCTTTCTTT
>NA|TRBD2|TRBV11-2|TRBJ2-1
CASTQGLAGIYNEQFF
TGTGCCAGCACCCAAGGGCTAGCGGGGATTTACAATGAGCAGTTCTTC
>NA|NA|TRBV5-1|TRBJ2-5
CASSPAGIGVGPQETQYF
TGCGCCAGCAGCCCCGCTGGTATTGGAGTAGGTCCCCAAGAGACCCAGTACTTC
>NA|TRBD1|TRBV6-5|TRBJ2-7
CASRRQGYYEQYF
TGTGCCAGCCGACGACAGGGGTATTACGAGCAGTACTTC
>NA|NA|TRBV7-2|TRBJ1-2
CASSLAAGGDYGYTF
TGTGCCAGCAGCTTAGCGGCGGGTGGGGACTATGGCTACACCTTC
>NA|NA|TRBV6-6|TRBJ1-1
CASSYEGNTEAFF
TGTGCCAGCAGTTACGAGGGAAACACTGAAGCTTTCTTT
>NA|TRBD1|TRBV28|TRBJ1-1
CASSSSGQIPKAFF
TGTGCCAGCAGTTCCTCGGGACAGATCCCCAAAGCTTTCTTT
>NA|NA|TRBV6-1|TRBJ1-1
CASRPQGSTEAFF
TGTGCCAGCAGGCCTCAGGGAAGCACTGAAGCTTTCTTT
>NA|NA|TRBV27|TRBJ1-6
CASSLLNSPLHF
TGTGCCAGCAGTTTATTAAATTCACCCCTCCACTTT
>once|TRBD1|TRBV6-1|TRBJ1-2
CASRESQGSTSNYGYTF
TGTGCCAGCAGGGAATCACAGGGGTCGACGAGTAACTATGGCTACACCTTC